These 12 T cell receptor beta chains came from one sample sequenced in a study of shared clonotypes between healthy human individuals (dated by TCRdb to 2020 to 2021). CD8 naive samples were CD45RO-negative cells positively selected for CCR7, giving a CD45RA+CCR7+ population that excluded TemRA cells. Library preparation was by the immunoSEQ multiplex PCR assay. What TCRdb holds here is the immuneACCESS table cut down to in-frame rearrangements. Part of the clones is not present; checked against another copy, under half of the missing clones reflect an unresolved V gene, and the others are unexplained. The sample table shows 2 million to 2.5 million clones, and roughly 94% are seen once. The biggest ten clones account for 1.1% of the sample. The sample was naive CD8+ T cells sorted from blood. This sample's cell subset or site label indicates: CD45RA+CCR7+. The receptors shown here come from a man younger than 35 in good health.

Worth noting for this clone: This sample includes further DNA sequences coding for the same CDR3. The J gene is TRBJ1-1, the V gene TRBV19; D call uncertain. V was cut by 3 bases and J by 6 bases, with 5 bases left in between. This CDR3 has 11 residues. Germline V gene lookup returns CDR1 LNHDA and CDR2 SQIVND (reference sequence). DNA of the CDR3: TGTGCCAGTAGTATCGGTGCTGAAGCTTTCTTT. It is translated as CASSIGAEAFF.

The rearrangement joins TRBV6-1 to TRBJ2-7; TRBD1 matches 9 bases. CDR3 length: 15 amino acids. Germline V CDR1 and CDR2: MNHNS, SASEGT. Unmatched junction bases numbered 10, after V lost 3 bases and J lost 7 bases. The CDR3 region has the DNA TGTGCCAGCAGTGAGGATGACAGGGGGATTGAAGAGCAGTACTTC. It is translated as CASSEDDRGIEEQYF.

The V and J genes are TRBV30 and TRBJ1-5; D not resolved. V was cut by 0 bases and J by 3 bases, with 12 bases left in between. CDR1 and CDR2 from the germline V gene are GTSNPN and SVGIG (reference sequence). CDR3 length equals 15 residues. The CDR3 bases are TGTGCCTGGAGTGTTGGGGTCGGCCCCAATCAGCCCCAGCATTTT. Its translation is CAWSVGVGPNQPQHF.

The chain carries TRBV10-1 and TRBJ1-1; maybe TRBD1 (5 bases). CDR3 length: 13 amino acids. Looked up from germline, CDR1 is WNHNN and CDR2 is SYGVQD (reference sequence). Trimming removed 3 bases at V and 6 bases at J, with 11 bases between. The CDR3 here is CASSERGRSEAFF. The CDR3 nucleotides read TGCGCCAGCAGTGAAAGGGGCCGTTCTGAAGCTTTCTTT.

The chain joins TRBV5-1 to TRBJ2-2, with 8 bases that match TRBD2. Germline values: CDR1 SGHRS, CDR2 YFSETQ. The CDR3 totals 16 residues. V lost 4 bases and J lost 0; bases outside the gene matches: 5. The CDR3 region is CASSLTTSANTGELFF. CDR3 DNA: TGCGCCAGCAGCCTAACGACTAGCGCGAACACCGGGGAGCTGTTTTTT.

The V call is TRBV6-6, the J call TRBJ1-1; no definite D call. The V end lost 1 base, the J end lost 5 bases, and 5 bases lay between the germline ends. Germline V gene sequence: CDR1 MNHNY, CDR2 SVGAGI (reference sequence). The CDR3 has 12 amino acids. This CDR3 is CASSYWDTEAFF. CDR3 sequence (DNA): TGTGCCAGCAGTTACTGGGATACTGAAGCTTTCTTT.

V usage is TRBV7-3 and J usage is TRBJ1-1; TRBD1 aligns across 10 bases. The CDR3 is 15 amino acids. Germline V lookup: CDR1 SGHTA, CDR2 FQGTGA. Germline trimming cut 4 bases from V and 4 bases from J; bases unmatched to any gene: 6. This CDR3 reads CASSSTTGGVTEAFF. CDR3 DNA sequence: TGTGCCAGCAGCTCCACGACAGGGGGCGTCACTGAAGCTTTCTTT.

On this clone itself: Other nucleotide sequences from this sample produce the same CDR3. The gene calls are TRBV4-1 and TRBJ1-5; possible D gene TRBD1, 5 bases. The CDR3 has 15 residues. Germline V gene sequence: CDR1 MGHRA, CDR2 YSYEKL. The V end was cut by 1 base, the J end by 1 base, with 8 bases between. The CDR3: CASSQVAGSNQPQHF. The CDR3 region has the DNA TGCGCCAGCAGCCAAGTCGCAGGGAGCAATCAGCCCCAGCATTTT.

The chain employs TRBV18 and TRBJ1-4; D remains unclear. Germline V gives CDR1 KGHSH, CDR2 LQKENI. The ends were cut back, 4 bases at V and 0 bases at J, with 9 bases in the middle. The CDR3 totals 15 residues. The CDR3 DNA reads as TGTGCCAGCTCACGGCAGGCTACAACTAATGAAAAACTGTTTTTT. Translation: CASSRQATTNEKLFF.

CDR3 residues: CATRGVEPGQGNTGELFF. The CDR3 coding sequence is TGTGCCACAAGGGGGGTGGAGCCGGGACAGGGGAACACCGGGGAGCTGTTTTTT. This chain uses TRBV27 with TRBJ2-2; 9 positions agree with TRBD1. With V trimmed by 10 bases and J by 1 base, 16 bases remained unmatched. There are 18 residues in the CDR3. The germline V gene has CDR1 MNHEY and CDR2 SMNVEV (reference sequence).

The chain uses TRBV5-1 and TRBJ1-2; D gene uncertain. The ends were cut back, 4 bases at V and 2 bases at J, with 21 bases in the middle. The CDR3 spans 17 residues. Germline V CDR1 and CDR2: SGHRS, YFSETQ. As DNA, the CDR3 is TGCGCCAGCAGCCCCGTGCCGCGATTATCCACGAACTATGGCTACACCTTC. Translating it yields CASSPVPRLSTNYGYTF.

This chain connects TRBV19 to TRBJ1-6; TRBD1 matches at 7 bases. CDR1 and CDR2 (germline): LNHDA, SQIVND (reference sequence). The CDR3 is made up of 15 amino acids. V shed 2 bases, J shed 6 bases, and the junction held 4 bases outside the gene matches. Written as DNA, the CDR3 is TGTGCCAGTAGTATATATGGGACAGTTAATTCACCCCTCCACTTT. Its translation: CASSIYGTVNSPLHF.